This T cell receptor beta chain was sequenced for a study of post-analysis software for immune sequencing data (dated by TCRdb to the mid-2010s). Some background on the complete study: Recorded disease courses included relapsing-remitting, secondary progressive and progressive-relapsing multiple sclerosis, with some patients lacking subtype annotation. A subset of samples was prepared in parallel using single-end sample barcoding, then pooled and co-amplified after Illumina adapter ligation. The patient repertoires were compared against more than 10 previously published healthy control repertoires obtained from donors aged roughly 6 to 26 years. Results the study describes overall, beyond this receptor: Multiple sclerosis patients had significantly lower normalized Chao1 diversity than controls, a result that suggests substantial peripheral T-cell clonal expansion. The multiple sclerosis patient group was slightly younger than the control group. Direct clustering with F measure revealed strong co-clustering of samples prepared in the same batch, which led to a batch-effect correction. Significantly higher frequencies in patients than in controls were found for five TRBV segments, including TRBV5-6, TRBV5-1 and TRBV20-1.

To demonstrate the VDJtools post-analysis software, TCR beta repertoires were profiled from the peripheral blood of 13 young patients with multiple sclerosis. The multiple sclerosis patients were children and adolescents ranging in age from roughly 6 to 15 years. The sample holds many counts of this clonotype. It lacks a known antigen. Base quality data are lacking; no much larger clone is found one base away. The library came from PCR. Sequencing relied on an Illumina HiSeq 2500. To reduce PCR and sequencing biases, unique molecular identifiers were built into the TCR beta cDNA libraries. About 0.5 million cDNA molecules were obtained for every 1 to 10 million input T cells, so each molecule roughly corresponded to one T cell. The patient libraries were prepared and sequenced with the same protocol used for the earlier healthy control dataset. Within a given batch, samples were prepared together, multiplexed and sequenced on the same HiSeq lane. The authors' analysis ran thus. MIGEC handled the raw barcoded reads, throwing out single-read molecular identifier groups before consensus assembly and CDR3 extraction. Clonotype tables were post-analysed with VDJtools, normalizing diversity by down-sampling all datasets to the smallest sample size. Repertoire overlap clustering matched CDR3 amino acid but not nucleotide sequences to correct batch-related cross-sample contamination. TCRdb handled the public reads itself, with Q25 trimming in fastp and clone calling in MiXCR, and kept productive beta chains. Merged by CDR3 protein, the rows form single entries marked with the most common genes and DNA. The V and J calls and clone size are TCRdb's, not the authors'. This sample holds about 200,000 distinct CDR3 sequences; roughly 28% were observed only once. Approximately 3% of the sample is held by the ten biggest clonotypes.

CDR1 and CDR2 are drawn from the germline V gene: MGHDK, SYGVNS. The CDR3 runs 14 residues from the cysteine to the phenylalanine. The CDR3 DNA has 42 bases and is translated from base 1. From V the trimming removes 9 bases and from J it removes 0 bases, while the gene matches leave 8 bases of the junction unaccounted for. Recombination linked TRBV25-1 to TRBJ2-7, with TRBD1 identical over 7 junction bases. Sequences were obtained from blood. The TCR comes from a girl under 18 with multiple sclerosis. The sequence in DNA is TGTGCCAGTGGAGAGGGGGCGCTCTCCTACGAGCAGTACTTC. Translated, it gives CASGEGALSYEQYF.